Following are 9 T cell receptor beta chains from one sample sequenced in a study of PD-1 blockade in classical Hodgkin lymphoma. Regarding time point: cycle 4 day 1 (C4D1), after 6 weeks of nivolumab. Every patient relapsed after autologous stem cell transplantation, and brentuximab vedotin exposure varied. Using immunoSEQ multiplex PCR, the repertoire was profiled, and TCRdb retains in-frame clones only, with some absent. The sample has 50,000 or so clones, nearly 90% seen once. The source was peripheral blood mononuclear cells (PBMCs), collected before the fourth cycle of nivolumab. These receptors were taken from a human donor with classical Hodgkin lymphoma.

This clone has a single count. Here the CDR3 reads CASSYETGSYEQYF. CDR3 in DNA: TGTGCCAGCAGTTACGAGACAGGCTCCTACGAGCAGTACTTC. The J gene is TRBJ2-7, the V gene TRBV6-6; D is perhaps TRBD1 (6 bases). CDR1 MNHNY and CDR2 SVGAGI come from the germline V gene (reference sequence). V was shortened by 2 bases and J by 0 bases, with 8 bases between the two germline ends. This CDR3 spans 14 amino acids.

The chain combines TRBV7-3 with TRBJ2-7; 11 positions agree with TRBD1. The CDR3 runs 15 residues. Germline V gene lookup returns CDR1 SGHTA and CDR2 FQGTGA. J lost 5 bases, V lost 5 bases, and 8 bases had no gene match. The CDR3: CASSLTGTGGHEQYF. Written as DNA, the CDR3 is TGTGCCAGCAGCCTCACCGGGACAGGGGGACACGAGCAGTACTTC.

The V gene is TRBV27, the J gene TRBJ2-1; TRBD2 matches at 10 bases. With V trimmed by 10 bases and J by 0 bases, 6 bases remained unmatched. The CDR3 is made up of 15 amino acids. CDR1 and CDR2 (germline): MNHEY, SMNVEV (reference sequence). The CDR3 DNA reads TGTGCCACGACTAGCGGGCGAAGCTCCTACAATGAGCAGTTCTTC. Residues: CATTSGRSSYNEQFF.

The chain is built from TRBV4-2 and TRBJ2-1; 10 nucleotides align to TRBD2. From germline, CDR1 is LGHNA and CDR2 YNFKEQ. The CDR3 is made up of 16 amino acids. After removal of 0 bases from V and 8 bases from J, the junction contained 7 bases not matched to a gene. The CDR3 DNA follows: TGTGCCAGCAGCCAAGAGGCTAGCGGGAGAAGCGATGAGCAGTTCTTC. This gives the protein CASSQEASGRSDEQFF.

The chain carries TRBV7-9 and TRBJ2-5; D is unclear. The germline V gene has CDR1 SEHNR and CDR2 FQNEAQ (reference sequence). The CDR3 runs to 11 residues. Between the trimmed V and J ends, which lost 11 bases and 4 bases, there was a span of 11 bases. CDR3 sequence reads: CAERAIETQYF. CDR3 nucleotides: TGTGCCGAAAGAGCGATAGAGACCCAGTACTTC.

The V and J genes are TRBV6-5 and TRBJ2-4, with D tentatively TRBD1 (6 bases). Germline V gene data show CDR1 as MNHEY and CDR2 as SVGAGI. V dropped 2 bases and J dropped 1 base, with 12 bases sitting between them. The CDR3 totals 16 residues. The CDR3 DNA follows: TGTGCCAGCAGTTACACGCAGGGGCTCGCCAAAAACATTCAGTACTTC. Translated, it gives CASSYTQGLAKNIQYF.

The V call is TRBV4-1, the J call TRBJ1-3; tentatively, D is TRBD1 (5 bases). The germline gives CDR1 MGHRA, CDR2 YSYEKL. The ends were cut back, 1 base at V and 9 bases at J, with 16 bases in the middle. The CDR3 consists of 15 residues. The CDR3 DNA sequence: TGCGCCAGCAGCCAAGCCCAACAGGCCCGGATCACCATATATTTT. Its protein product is CASSQAQQARITIYF.

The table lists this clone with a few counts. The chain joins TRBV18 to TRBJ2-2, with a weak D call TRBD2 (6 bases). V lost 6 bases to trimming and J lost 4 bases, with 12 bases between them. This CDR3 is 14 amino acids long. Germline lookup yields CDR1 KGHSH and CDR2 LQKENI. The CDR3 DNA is TGTGCCAGCTCGCCTCGGGAGACCACCGGGGAGCTGTTTTTT. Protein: CASSPRETTGELFF. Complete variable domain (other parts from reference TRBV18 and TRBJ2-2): NAGVMQNPRHLVRRRGQEARLRCSPMKGHSHVYWYRQLPEEGLKFMVYLQKENIIDESGMPKERFSAEFPKEGPSILRIQQVVRGDSAAYFCASSPRETTGELFFGEGSRLTVL.

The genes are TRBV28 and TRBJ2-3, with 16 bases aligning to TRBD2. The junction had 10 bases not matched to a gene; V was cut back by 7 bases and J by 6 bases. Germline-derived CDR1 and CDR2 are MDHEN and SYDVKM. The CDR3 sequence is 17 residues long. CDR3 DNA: TGTGCCAGCAATGCACCGGGACTAGCGGGAGGGCGTGATACGCAGTATTTT. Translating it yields CASNAPGLAGGRDTQYF.